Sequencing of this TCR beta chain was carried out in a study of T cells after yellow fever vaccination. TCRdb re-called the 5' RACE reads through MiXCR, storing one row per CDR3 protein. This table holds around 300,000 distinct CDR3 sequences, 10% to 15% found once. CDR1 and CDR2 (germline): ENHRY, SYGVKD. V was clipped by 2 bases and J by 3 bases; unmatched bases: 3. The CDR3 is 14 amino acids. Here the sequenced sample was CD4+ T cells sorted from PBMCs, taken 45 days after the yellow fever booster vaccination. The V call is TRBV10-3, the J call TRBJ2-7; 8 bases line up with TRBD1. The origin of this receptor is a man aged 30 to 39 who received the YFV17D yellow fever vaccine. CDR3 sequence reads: CAISEIDRGYEQYF. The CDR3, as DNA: TGTGCCATCAGTGAGATAGACAGGGGCTACGAGCAGTACTTC.